The present T cell receptor (beta chain) was sequenced within a study of blood T cell repertoires in COVID-19. The overall study: The analysed material was cDNA or gDNA that came from T cells, B-cell-depleted T cells, or PBMCs.

This clone has only one observation. Assay: immunoSEQ multiplex PCR; the TCRdb copy retains only in-frame clones and omits some. The sample has approximately 220,000 clones, roughly four fifths seen once. The V gene lost 3 bases and the J gene lost 8 bases, with 8 bases spanning the gap. This CDR3 comprises 13 residues. Germline CDR1 and CDR2: MNHEY and SMNVEV (reference sequence). The sample consisted of peripheral blood. The rearrangement joins TRBV27 to TRBJ1-6; D may be TRBD1 (5 bases). This receptor was identified in a woman aged 70 to 79 with acute or convalescent COVID-19. As DNA, the CDR3 is TGTGCCAGCAGTTTCCGCAGGGATTCACCCCTCCACTTT. Protein product: CASSFRRDSPLHF.